This paragraph reports one T cell receptor beta chain. Per the study methods: Amplification from reference gene primers served as the basis for estimated nucleated cell counts. Clones were read by immunoSEQ multiplex PCR, and TCRdb kept only the in-frame ones, dropping some. V and J calls plus clone size are reproduced from that table; the DNA served to infer D and trimming. The sample has around 190,000 clones; roughly nine tenths are singletons. The sample comes from a study of blood T cell repertoires in COVID-19. Study in general: Specimens from acute and convalescent COVID-19 originated in the United States, Italy and Spain. In each case, the material was cDNA or gDNA derived from T cells, B-cell-depleted T cells, or PBMCs.

From germline, CDR1 is MNHNY and CDR2 SVGAGI (reference sequence). Trimming took 7 bases from V and 5 from J, leaving 3 bases between them. The CDR3 covers 11 residues. The sequencing input was peripheral blood. The chain carries TRBV6-6 and TRBJ1-6; D not certain. This clonotype originated in a man in his 70s with active or convalescent COVID-19. The CDR3 DNA reads TGTGCCAGCACCAATAATTCACCCCTCCACTTT. Encoded protein: CASTNNSPLHF.